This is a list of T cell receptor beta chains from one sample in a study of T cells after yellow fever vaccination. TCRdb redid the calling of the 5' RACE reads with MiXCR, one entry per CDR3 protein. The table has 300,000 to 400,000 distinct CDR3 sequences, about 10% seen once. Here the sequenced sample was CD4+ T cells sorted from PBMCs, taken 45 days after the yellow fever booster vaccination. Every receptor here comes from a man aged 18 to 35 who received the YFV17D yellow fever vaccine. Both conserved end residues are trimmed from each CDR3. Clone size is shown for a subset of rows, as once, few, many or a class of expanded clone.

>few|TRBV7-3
ASSDWRGQNTGELF
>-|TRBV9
ASSVQSYSGNTIY
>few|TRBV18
ASSPLQGAYEQY
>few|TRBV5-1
ASSLALTGEEGYT
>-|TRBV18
ASSATTGGTEAF
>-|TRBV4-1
ASGGADWLGQPQH
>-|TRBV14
ASSQPGLAADTQY
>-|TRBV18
ASSPQLSVTDTQY
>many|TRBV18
ASSPLGGGGTDTQY
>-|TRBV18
ASQGDSSPLH
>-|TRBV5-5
ASSLVGSIDTQY
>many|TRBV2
ASRGDKETQY
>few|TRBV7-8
ASSLRVGETQY
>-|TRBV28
ASSLKANTEAF
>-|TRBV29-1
SVGRVDSEQY
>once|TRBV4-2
ASSQYLSGTVRQY
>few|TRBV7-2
ASSLEGQSGTQY
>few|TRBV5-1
ASSLVLAGARDTQY